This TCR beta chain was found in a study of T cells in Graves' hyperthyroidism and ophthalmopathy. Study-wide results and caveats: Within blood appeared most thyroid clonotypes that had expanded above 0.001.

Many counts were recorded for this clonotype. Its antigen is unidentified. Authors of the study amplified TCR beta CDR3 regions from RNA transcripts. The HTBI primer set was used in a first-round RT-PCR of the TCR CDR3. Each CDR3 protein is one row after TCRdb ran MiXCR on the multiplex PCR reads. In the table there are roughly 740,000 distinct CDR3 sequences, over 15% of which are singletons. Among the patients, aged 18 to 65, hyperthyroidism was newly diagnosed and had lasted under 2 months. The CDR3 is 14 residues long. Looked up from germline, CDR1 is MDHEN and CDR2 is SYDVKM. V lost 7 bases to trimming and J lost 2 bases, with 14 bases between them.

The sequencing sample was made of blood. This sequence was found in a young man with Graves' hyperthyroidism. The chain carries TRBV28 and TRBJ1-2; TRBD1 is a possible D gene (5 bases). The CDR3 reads CASTIGHRNYGYTF. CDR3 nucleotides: TGTGCCAGCACCATCGGACATAGGAACTATGGCTACACCTTC.